The rows below give T cell receptor beta chains drawn from one sample of a study of T-cell reconstitution after alpha-beta-depleted transplantation in children. TCRdb fed the PCR reads into MiXCR, producing one record per CDR3 protein. This sample carries about 70,000 distinct CDR3 sequences, about a tenth of them seen once, and the ten largest clones take approximately 13%. This specimen consisted of PBMCs, obtained before TCRalphabeta/CD19-depleted stem cell transplant. These TCRs come from a boy between 10 and 17 years old with acute myeloid leukemia, due to receive a stem cell transplant. Both conserved end residues are part of each CDR3. The D gene is left open where the match is weak. Clone size, where shown, is once, few, many, or a class for clones that have expanded.

clone size	V gene	D gene	J gene	CDR3 DNA	CDR3 protein
many	TRBV5-6	TRBD1	TRBJ1-2	TGTGCCAGCAGTCCCTTTGGACAGGGTAAATTTCTGCTTGGCTACACCTTC	CASSPFGQGKFLLGYTF
many	TRBV3-1	TRBD1	TRBJ1-3	TGTGCCAGCAGCCGGACAGGCTTCGGAAACACCATATATTTT	CASSRTGFGNTIYF
many	TRBV5-1	.	TRBJ2-5	TGCGCCAGCAGCTTGCAATCAGGGCGAGAGACCCAGTACTTC	CASSLQSGRETQYF
.	TRBV4-2	.	TRBJ2-7	TGTGCCAGCAGCACCAGGGTCCTCTGCGAGCAGTACTTC	CASSTRVLCEQYF
many	TRBV10-2	.	TRBJ1-2	TGCGCCAGCAGTGAGGCAGGGGCCTATGGCTACACCTTC	CASSEAGAYGYTF
many	TRBV7-6	.	TRBJ1-5	TGTGCCAGCAGCTCCCTGGCAGGGTTGGGGCGCAATCAGCCCCAGCATTTT	CASSSLAGLGRNQPQHF
.	TRBV12-3/TRBV12-4	.	TRBJ1-4	TGTGCCAGCAGTTTAGCCCTTGCAGGGAATAATGAAAAACTGTTTTTT	CASSLALAGNNEKLFF
many	TRBV20-1	TRBD2	TRBJ2-5	TGCAGTGCTAGATCTAGCGGAAAAGAGACCCAGTACTTC	CSARSSGKETQYF
many	TRBV28	.	TRBJ2-3	TGTGCCAGCAGTTACTTACAGGGCACAGATACGCAGTATTTT	CASSYLQGTDTQYF
many	TRBV5-1	.	TRBJ2-1	TGCGCCAGCAGCTCCGGGAGTCGGGTCAATGAGCAGTTCTTC	CASSSGSRVNEQFF